This T cell receptor beta chain was recovered during a study of cytotoxic CD8 clonotypes in ibrutinib-treated CLL. TCRdb keeps only in-frame clones here, not all; method: immunoSEQ multiplex PCR. The sample has roughly 330,000 clones; roughly two thirds are singletons. From germline, CDR1 is SGHRS and CDR2 YFSETQ. Trimming took 2 bases from V and 4 from J; bases not matched to a gene: 5. CDR3 length equals 16 residues. The source was PBMCs, collected after 36 months of ibrutinib treatment. The V call is TRBV5-1, the J call TRBJ2-1, with 11 bases aligning to TRBD1. The clonotype was recovered from a human donor with chronic lymphocytic leukemia. The DNA for the CDR3 is TGCGCCAGCAGCTTAAGGGACAGGGGGTCTTACAATGAGCAGTTCTTC. Protein sequence: CASSLRDRGSYNEQFF.